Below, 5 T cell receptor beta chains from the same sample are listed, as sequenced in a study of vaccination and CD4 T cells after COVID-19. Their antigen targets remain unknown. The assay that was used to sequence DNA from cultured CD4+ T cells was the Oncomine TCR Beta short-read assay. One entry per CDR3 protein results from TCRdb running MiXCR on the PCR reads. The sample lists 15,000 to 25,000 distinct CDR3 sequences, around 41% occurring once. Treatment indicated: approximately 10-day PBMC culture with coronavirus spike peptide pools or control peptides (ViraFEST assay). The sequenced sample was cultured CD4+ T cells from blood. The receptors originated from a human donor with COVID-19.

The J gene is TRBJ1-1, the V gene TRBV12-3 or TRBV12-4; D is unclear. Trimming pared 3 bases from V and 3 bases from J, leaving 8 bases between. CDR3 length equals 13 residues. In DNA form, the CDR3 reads TGTGCCAGCAGTTTTGGGATAGACACTGAAGCTTTCTTT. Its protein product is CASSFGIDTEAFF.

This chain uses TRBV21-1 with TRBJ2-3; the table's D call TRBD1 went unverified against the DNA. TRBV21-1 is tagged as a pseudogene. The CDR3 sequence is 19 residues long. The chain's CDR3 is CASSKRSQIVLTETDTQYF. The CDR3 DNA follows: TGTGCCAGCAGCAAACGGTCCCAGATTGTACTCACAGAAACAGATACGCAGTATTTT.

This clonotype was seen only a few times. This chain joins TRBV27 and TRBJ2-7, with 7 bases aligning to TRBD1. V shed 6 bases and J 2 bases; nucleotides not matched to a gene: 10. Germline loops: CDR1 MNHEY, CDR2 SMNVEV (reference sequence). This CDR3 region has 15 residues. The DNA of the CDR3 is TGTGCCAGCAGACCCGGGACAGCCAAGACCTACGAGCAGTACTTC. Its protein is CASRPGTAKTYEQYF.

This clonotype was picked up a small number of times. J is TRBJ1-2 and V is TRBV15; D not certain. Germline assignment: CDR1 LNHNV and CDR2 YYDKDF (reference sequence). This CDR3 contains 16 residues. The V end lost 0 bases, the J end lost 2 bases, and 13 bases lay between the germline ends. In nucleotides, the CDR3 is TGTGCCACCAGCAGAGATCAAGCGGACCTGAACTATGGCTACACCTTC. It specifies CATSRDQADLNYGYTF.

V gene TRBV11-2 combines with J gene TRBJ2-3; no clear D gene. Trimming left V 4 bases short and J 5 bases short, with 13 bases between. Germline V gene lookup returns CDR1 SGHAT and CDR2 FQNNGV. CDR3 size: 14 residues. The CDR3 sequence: CASSSRILGDTQYF. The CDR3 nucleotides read TGTGCCAGCAGCTCACGGATTTTAGGAGATACGCAGTATTTT.